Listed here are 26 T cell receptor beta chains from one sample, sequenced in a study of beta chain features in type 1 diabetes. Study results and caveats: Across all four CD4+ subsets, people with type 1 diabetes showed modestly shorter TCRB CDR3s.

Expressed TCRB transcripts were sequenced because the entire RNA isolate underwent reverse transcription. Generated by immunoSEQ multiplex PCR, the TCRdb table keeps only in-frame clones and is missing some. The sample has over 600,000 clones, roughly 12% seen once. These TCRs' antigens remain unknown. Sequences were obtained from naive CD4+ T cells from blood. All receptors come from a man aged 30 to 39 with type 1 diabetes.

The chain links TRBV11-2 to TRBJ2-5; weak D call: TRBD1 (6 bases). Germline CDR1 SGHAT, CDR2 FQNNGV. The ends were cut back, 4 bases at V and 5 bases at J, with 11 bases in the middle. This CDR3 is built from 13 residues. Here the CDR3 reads CASSSTGSETQYF. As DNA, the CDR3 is TGTGCCAGCAGCTCCACAGGGTCCGAGACCCAGTACTTC.

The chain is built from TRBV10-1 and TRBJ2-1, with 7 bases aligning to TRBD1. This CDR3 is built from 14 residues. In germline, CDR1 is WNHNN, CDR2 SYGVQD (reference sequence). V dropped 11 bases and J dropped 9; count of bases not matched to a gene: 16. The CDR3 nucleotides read TGCGCCGGCAAGCGGACAGGCCGATCGGGTGAGCAGTTCTTC. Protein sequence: CAGKRTGRSGEQFF.

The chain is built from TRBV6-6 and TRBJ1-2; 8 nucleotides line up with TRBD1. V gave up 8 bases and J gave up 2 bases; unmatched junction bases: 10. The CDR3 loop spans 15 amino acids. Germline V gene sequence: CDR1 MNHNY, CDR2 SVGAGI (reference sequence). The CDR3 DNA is TGTGCCAGCGTGGACAGGGATAGGATAAACTATGGCTACACCTTC. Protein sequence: CASVDRDRINYGYTF.

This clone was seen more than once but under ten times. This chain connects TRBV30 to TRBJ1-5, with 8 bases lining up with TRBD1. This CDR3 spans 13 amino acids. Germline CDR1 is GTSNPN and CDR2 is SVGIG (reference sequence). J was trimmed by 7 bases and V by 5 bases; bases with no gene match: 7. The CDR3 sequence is CAWGLQGDQPQHF. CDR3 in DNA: TGTGCCTGGGGTTTACAGGGGGACCAGCCCCAGCATTTT.

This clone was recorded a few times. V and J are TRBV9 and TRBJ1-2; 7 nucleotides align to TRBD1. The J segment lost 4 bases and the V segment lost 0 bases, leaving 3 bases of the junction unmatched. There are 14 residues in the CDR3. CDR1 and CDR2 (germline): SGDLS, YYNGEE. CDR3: CASSVATGRYGYTF. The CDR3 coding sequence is TGTGCCAGCAGCGTAGCGACAGGGCGCTATGGCTACACCTTC.

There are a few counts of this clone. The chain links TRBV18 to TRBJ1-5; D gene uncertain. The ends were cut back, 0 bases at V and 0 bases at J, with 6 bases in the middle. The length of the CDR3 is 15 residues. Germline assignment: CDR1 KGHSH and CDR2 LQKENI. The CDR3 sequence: CASSPPGHSNQPQHF. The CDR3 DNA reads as TGTGCCAGCTCACCACCCGGGCATAGCAATCAGCCCCAGCATTTT.

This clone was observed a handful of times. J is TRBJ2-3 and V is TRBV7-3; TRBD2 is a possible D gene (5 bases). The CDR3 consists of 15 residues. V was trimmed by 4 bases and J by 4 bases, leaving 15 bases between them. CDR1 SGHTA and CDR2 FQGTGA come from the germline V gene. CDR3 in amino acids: CASSSSGLHADTQYF. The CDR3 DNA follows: TGTGCCAGCAGCTCCTCTGGACTGCACGCAGATACGCAGTATTTT.

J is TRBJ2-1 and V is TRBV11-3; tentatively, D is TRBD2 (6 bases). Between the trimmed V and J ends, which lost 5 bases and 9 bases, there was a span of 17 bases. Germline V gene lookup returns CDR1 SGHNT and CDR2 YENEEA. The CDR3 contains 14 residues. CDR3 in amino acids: CASSPTGGMGEQFF. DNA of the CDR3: TGTGCCAGCAGCCCTACCGGGGGTATGGGTGAGCAGTTCTTC.

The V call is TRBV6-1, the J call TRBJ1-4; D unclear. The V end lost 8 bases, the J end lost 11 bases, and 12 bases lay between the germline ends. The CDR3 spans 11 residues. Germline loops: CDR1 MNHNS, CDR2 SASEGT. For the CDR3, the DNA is TGTGCCAGCGGGGTTGACCGGAAACTGTTTTTT. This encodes CASGVDRKLFF.

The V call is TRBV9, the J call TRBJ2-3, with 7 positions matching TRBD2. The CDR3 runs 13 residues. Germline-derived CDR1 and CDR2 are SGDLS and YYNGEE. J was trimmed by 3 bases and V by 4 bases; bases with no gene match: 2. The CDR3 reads CASSLRGTDTQYF. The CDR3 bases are TGTGCCAGCAGCCTGCGGGGGACAGATACGCAGTATTTT.

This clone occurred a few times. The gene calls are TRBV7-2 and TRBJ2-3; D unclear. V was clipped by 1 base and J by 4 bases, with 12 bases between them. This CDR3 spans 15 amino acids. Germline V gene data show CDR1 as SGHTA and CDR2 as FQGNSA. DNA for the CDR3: TGTGCCAGCAGCTTAGGTGGCTCTTTCCCAGATACGCAGTATTTT. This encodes CASSLGGSFPDTQYF.

In nucleotides, the CDR3 is TGTGCCAGTAGTAGACAGGGGGCTTATGGCTACACCTTC. Its protein is CASSRQGAYGYTF. J is TRBJ1-2 and V is TRBV19; TRBD1 matches 10 bases. Germline V gives CDR1 LNHDA, CDR2 SQIVND (reference sequence). V gave up 4 bases and J gave up 5 bases; unmatched junction bases: 1. The CDR3 totals 13 residues.

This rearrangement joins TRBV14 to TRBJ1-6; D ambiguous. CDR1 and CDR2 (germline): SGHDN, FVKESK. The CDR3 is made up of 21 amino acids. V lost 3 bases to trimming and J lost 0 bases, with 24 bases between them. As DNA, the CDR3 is TGTGCCAGCAGCCAGATTTTTTATGTCCCGGCCGAGGGCTCCTATAATTCACCCCTCCACTTT. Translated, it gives CASSQIFYVPAEGSYNSPLHF.

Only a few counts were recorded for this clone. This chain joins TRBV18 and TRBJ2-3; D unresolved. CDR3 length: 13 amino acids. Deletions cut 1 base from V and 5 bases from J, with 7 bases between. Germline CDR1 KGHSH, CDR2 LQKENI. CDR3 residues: CASSPRKGDTQYF. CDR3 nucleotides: TGTGCCAGCTCACCACGGAAGGGAGATACGCAGTATTTT.

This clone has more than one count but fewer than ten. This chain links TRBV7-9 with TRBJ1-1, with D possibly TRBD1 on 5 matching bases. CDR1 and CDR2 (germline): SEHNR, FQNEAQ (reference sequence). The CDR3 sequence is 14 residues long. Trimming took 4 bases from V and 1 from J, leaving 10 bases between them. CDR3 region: CASSYQGRNTEAFF. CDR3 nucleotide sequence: TGTGCCAGCAGCTACCAGGGACGGAACACTGAAGCTTTCTTT.

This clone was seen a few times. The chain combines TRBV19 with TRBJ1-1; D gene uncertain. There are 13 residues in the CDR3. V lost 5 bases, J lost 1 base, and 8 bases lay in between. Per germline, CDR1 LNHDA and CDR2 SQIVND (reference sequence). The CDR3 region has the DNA TGTGCCAGTAGTTTTCCGGGGAACACTGAAGCTTTCTTT. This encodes CASSFPGNTEAFF.

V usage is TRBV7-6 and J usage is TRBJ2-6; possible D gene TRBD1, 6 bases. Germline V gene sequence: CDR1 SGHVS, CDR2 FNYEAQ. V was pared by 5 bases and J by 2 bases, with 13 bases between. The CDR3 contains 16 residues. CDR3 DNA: TGTGCCAGCAGCCTTCGGGACACTACTGGGGCCAACGTCCTGACTTTC. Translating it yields CASSLRDTTGANVLTF.

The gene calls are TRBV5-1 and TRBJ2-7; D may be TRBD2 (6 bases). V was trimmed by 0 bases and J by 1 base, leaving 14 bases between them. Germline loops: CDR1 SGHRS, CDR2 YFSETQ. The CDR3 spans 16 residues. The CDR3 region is CASSLVAGPPSYEQYF. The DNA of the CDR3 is TGCGCCAGCAGCTTGGTGGCGGGGCCCCCTTCCTACGAGCAGTACTTC.

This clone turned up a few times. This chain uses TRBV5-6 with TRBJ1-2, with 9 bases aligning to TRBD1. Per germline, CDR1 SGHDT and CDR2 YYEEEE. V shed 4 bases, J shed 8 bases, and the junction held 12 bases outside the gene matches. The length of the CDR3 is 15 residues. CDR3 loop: CASSTPGQGLYGYTF. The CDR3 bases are TGTGCCAGCAGCACGCCGGGACAGGGACTATACGGCTACACCTTC.

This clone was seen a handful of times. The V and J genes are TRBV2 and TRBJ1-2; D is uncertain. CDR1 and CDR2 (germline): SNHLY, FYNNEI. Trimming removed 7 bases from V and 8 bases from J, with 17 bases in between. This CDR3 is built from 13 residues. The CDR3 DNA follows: TGTGCCAGCACGACGGACCTAAGCTCCGGCTACACCTTC. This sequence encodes CASTTDLSSGYTF.

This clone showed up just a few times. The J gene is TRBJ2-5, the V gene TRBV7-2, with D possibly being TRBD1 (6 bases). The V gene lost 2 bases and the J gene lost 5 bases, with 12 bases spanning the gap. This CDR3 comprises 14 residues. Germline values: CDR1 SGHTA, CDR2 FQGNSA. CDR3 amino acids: CASSLFGGEETQYF. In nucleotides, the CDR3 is TGTGCCAGCAGCTTATTTGGGGGCGAGGAGACCCAGTACTTC.

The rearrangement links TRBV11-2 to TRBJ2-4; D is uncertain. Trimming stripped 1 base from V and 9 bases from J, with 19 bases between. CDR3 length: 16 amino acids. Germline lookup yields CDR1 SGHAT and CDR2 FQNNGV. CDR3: CASSLAPQRGQLIQYF. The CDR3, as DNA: TGTGCCAGCAGCTTAGCCCCCCAACGTGGGCAGCTCATTCAGTACTTC.

CDR3 in amino acids: CASSDADREGYEQYF. CDR3 nucleotides: TGTGCCAGCAGTGATGCGGACAGGGAAGGGTACGAGCAGTACTTC. The rearrangement uses TRBV6-1 and TRBJ2-7; TRBD1 matches 8 bases. CDR3 size: 15 residues. From germline, CDR1 is MNHNS and CDR2 SASEGT. Trimming at V came to 3 bases and at J to 4 bases, leaving 8 bases not matched to a gene.

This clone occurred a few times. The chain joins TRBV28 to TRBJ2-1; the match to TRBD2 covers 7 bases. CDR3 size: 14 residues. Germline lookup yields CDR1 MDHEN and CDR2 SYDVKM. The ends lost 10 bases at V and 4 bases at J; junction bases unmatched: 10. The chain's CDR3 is CATKSGETYNEQFF. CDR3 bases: TGTGCCACCAAAAGCGGGGAAACGTACAATGAGCAGTTCTTC. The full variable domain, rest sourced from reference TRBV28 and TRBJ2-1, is DVKVTQSSRYLVKRTGEKVFLECVQDMDHENMFWYRQDPGLGLRLIYFSYDVKMKEKGDIPEGYSVSREKKERFSLILESASTNQTSMYLCATKSGETYNEQFFGPGTRLTVL.

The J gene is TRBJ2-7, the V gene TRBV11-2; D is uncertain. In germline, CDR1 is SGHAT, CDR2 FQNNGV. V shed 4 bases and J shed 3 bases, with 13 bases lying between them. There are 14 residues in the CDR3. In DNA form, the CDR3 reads TGTGCCAGCAGCTGGCTATGGGTTGGCTACGAGCAGTACTTC. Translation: CASSWLWVGYEQYF.

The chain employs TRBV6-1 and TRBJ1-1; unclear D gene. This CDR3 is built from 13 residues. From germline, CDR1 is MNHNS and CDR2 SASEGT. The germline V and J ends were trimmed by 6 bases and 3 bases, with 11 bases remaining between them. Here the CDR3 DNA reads TGTGCCAGCAGAGACACAGTGGACACTGAAGCTTTCTTT. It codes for CASRDTVDTEAFF.